One T cell receptor (beta chain) is described in this entry. The data stem from a study of blood T cell repertoires in COVID-19. In the study overall: In each case, the material was cDNA or gDNA derived from T cells, B-cell-depleted T cells, or PBMCs.

The protocol was immunoSEQ multiplex PCR, while the TCRdb copy is restricted to in-frame clones and leaves out a portion. In the table there are around 250,000 clones, roughly four fifths of which are singletons. Germline-derived CDR1 and CDR2 are SGDLS and YYNGEE. The CDR3 is 14 residues long. Trimming cost V 2 bases and J 3 bases, with 11 bases left between them. The material sequenced was peripheral blood. V is TRBV9 and J is TRBJ1-2; D uncertain. The sequence derives from a woman aged 80 or over with acute or convalescent COVID-19. The CDR3 nucleotides are TGTGCCAGCAGCGTCGGTTCCGTCGACTATGGCTACACCTTC. Its translation: CASSVGSVDYGYTF.